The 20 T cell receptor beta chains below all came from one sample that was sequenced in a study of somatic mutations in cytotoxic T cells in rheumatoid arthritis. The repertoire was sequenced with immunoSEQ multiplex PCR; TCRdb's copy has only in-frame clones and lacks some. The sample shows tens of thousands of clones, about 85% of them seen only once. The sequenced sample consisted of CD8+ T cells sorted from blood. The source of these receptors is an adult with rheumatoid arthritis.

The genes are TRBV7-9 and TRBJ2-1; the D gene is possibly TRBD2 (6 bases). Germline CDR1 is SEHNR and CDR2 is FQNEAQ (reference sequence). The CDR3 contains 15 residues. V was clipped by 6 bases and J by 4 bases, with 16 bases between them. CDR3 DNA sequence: TGTGCCAGCAGACCGGGACTGTCTTATTACAATGAGCAGTTCTTC. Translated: CASRPGLSYYNEQFF.

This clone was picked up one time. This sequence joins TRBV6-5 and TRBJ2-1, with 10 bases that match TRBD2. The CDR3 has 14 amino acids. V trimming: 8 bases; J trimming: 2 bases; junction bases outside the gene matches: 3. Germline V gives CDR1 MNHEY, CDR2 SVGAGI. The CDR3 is CASAGTSAYNEQFF. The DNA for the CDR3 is TGTGCCAGCGCGGGGACTAGCGCCTACAATGAGCAGTTCTTC.

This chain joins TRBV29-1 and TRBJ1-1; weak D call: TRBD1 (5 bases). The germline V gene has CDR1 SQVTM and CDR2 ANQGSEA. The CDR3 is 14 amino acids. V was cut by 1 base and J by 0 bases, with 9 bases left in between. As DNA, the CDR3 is TGCAGCGTTGAAGTTGCAGGGATGAACACTGAAGCTTTCTTT. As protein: CSVEVAGMNTEAFF.

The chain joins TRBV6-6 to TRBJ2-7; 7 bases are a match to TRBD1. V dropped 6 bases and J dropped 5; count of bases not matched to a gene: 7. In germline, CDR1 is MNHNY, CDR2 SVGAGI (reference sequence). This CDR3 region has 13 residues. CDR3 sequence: CASSPGGVNEQYF. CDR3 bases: TGTGCCAGCAGCCCAGGGGGTGTCAACGAGCAGTACTTC.

CDR3 nucleotide sequence: TGTGCCAGCAGCTTAAGTAGCGCGTACGAGCAGTACGTC. It translates to CASSLSSAYEQYV. The rearrangement links TRBV13 to TRBJ2-7; D is perhaps TRBD2 (5 bases). This CDR3 has 13 residues. Germline CDR1 reads PRHDT; CDR2 reads FYEKMQ (reference sequence). V was clipped by 2 bases and J by 4 bases, with 9 bases between them.

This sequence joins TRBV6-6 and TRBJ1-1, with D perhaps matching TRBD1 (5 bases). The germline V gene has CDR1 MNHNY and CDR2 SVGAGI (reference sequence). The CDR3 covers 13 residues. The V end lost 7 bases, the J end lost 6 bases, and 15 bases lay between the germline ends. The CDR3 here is CASTTGGTPEAFF. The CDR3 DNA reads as TGTGCCAGCACCACAGGTGGCACTCCTGAAGCTTTCTTT.

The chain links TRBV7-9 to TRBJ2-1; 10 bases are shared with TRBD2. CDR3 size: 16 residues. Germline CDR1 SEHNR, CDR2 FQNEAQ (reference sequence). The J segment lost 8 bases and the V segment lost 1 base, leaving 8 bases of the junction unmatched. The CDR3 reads CASSLVEASGSYEQFF. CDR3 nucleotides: TGTGCCAGCAGCTTAGTCGAGGCTAGCGGGAGCTATGAGCAGTTCTTC.

CDR3 bases: TGTGCCAGCAGCTGGGGGTTGGACACTGAAGCTTTCTTT. It specifies CASSWGLDTEAFF. The chain couples TRBV11-2 to TRBJ1-1; tentatively, D is TRBD1 (5 bases). The germline V gene encodes CDR1 SGHAT and CDR2 FQNNGV. This CDR3 has 13 amino acids. Trimming took off 4 bases at V and 3 bases at J, with 9 bases between the two ends.

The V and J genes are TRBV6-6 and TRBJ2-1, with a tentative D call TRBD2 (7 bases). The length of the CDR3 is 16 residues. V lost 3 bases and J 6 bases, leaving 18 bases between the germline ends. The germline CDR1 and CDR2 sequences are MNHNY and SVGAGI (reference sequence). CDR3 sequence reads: CASSYRSGGRGNEQFF. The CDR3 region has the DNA TGTGCCAGCAGTTATCGGTCCGGGGGGCGGGGCAATGAGCAGTTCTTC.

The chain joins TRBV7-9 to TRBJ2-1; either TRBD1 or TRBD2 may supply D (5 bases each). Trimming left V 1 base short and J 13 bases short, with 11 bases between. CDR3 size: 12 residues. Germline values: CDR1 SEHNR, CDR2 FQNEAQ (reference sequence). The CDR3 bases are TGTGCCAGCAGCTTAGGGGACGGACAACAGTTCTTC. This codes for CASSLGDGQQFF.

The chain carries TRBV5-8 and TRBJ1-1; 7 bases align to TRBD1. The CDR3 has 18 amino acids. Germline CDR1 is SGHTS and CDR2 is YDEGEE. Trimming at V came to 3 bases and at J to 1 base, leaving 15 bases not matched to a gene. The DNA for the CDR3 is TGTGCCAGCAGCTGGATGATTCAGGGGAGGGGGCGGAACACTGAAGCTTTCTTT. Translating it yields CASSWMIQGRGRNTEAFF.

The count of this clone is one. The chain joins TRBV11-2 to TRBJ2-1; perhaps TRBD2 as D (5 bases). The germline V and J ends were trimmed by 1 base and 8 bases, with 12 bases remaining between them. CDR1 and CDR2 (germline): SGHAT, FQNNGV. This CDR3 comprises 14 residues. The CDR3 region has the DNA TGTGCCAGCAGCTTAGGGGCTAGCTCTGATGAGCAGTTCTTC. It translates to CASSLGASSDEQFF. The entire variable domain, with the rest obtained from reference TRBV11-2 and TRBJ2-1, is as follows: EAGVAQSPRYKIIEKRQSVAFWCNPISGHATLYWYQQILGQGPKLLIQFQNNGVVDDSQLPKDRFSAERLKGVDSTLKIQPAKLEDSAVYLCASSLGASSDEQFFGPGTRLTVL.

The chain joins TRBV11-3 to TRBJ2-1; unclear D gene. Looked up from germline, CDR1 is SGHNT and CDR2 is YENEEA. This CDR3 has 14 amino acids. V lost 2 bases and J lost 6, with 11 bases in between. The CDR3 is CASSLMLDTNEQFF. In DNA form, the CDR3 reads TGTGCCAGCAGCTTAATGCTTGACACCAATGAGCAGTTCTTC.

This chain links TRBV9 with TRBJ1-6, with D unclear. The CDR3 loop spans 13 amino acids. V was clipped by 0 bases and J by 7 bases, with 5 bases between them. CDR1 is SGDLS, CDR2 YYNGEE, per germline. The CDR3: CASSVGKNSPLHF. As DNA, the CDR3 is TGTGCCAGCAGCGTAGGCAAGAATTCACCCCTCCACTTT.

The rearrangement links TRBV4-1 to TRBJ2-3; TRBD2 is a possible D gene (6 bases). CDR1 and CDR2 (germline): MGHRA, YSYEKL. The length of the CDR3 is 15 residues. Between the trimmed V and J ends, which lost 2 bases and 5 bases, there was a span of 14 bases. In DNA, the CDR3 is TGCGCCAGCAGCCAATGGGACCGGGAGATAGATACGCAGTATTTT. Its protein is CASSQWDREIDTQYF.

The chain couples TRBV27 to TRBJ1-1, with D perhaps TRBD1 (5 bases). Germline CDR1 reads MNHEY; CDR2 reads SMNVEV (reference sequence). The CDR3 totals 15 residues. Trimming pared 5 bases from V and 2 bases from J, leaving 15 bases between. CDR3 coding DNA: TGTGCCAGCAGTCCCGCAGGGTATCGAAACACTGAAGCTTTCTTT. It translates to CASSPAGYRNTEAFF.

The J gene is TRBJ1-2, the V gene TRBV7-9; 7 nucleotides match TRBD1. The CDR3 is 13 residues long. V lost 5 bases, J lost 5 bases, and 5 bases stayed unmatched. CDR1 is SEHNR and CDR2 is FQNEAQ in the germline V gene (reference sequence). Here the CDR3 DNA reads TGTGCCAGCAGCAAGGGACAGCTTTATGGCTACACCTTC. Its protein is CASSKGQLYGYTF. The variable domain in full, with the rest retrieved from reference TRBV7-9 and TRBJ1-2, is DTGVSQNPRHKITKRGQNVTFRCDPISEHNRLYWYRQTLGQGPEFLTYFQNEAQLEKSRLLSDRFSAERPKGSFSTLEIQRTEQGDSAMYLCASSKGQLYGYTFGSGTRLTVV.

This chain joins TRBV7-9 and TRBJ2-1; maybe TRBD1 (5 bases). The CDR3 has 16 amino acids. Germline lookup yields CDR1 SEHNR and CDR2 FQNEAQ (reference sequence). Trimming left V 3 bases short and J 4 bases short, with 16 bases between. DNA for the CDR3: TGTGCCAGCAGCTTTCAGGGTGGCAAACGGTACAATGAGCAGTTCTTC. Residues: CASSFQGGKRYNEQFF.

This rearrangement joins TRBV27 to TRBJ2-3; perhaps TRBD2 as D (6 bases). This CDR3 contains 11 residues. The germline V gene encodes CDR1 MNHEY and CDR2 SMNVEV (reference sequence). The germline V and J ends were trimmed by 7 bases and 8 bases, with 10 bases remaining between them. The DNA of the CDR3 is TGTGCCAGCATCCTGGGGGGTACGCAGTATTTT. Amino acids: CASILGGTQYF.

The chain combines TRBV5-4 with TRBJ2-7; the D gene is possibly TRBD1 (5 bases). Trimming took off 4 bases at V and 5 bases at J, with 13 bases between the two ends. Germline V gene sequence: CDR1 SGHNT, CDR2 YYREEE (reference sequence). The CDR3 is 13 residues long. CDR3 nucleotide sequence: TGTGCCAGCAGCCCTCAGGGTAGGGACGAGCAGTACTTC. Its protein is CASSPQGRDEQYF.